This T cell receptor beta chain appears in the sequencing data of a study of blood T cell repertoires in COVID-19. Profiled with immunoSEQ multiplex PCR; TCRdb holds only in-frame clones, not every one. Of 45,000 to 55,000 clones in the sample, roughly 89% were seen once. The source material was peripheral blood. The sequence came from a middle-aged man with acute or convalescent COVID-19.

The chain's CDR3 is CASSHGQTSYGYTF. The CDR3 DNA follows: TGTGCCAGCAGCCACGGACAGACCTCCTATGGCTACACCTTC. The rearrangement links TRBV5-8 to TRBJ1-2; TRBD1 might be the D (6 bases). V lost 4 bases, J lost 4 bases, and 14 bases lay in between. CDR3 length: 14 residues. Germline CDR1 and CDR2: SGHTS and YDEGEE. The whole variable domain, remainder taken from reference TRBV5-8 and TRBJ1-2, is EAGVTQSPTHLIKTRGQQATLRCSPISGHTSVYWYQQALGLGLQFLLWYDEGEERNRGNFPPRFSGRQFPNYSSELNVNALELEDSALYLCASSHGQTSYGYTFGSGTRLTVV.